This T cell receptor beta chain was recovered during a study of CD8 T cells in ankylosing spondylitis. Broader study findings: Earlier literature documents some of the motif variants in reactive arthritis synovial fluid and blood. It appeared that ankylosing spondylitis blood was characterized by a TCR beta motif of fewer than 10 highly homologous variants.

Ten or more counts support this clonotype. As yet, its antigen is unknown. TCRdb redid the calling of the 5' RACE reads with MiXCR, one entry per CDR3 protein. The repertoire holds a few hundred thousand distinct CDR3 sequences, with roughly a tenth as singletons. In germline, CDR1 is SGHKS, CDR2 YYEKEE (reference sequence). The CDR3 runs 14 residues. V was clipped by 0 bases and J by 6 bases; unmatched bases: 2. Sequenced: blood, either unsorted or a sorted T cell fraction (not recorded which). This sequence was found in a male donor with ankylosing spondylitis or in good health (not recorded which). This chain joins TRBV5-5 and TRBJ2-1, with 8 bases matching TRBD1. The CDR3 loop reads CASSLEDRANEQFF. In DNA form, the CDR3 reads TGTGCCAGCAGCTTGGAGGACAGGGCCAATGAGCAGTTCTTC.